This T cell receptor beta chain was obtained from a study of T-cell memory formation after mild COVID-19. As for the study in general: For the most part, TCR clusters were specific to one donor. Study-level results: In pre-infection memory, a portion of responding clones appeared, which suggested that cross-reactive memory joined.

V lost 3 bases and J lost 2; bases outside the gene matches: 3. The CDR3 is 14 amino acids. Each CDR3 protein is one row after TCRdb ran MiXCR on the 5' RACE reads. The sample lists roughly 380,000 distinct CDR3 sequences, around 27% occurring once. Details on this clonotype: Its target is unknown.

This sequence was found in an adult woman who had mild COVID-19 (a few samples of this study predate the infection). Cell type and time point are not known. Sequencing was done on a sample of PBMCs or a T cell subset sorted from them (not recorded which). This chain joins TRBV12-3 or TRBV12-4 and TRBJ2-5, with TRBD1 matching over 7 bases. The CDR3 region is CASSLTGLQETQYF. The CDR3 DNA sequence: TGTGCCAGCAGTTTGACAGGGTTACAAGAGACCCAGTACTTC.